This T cell receptor (beta chain) was recovered during a study of Ad26.COV2.S vaccination and SARS-CoV-2 variants. Background on the study: Within the COV1001 Ad26.COV2.S trial arm, the donor was enrolled. Each vaccinee took Ad26.COV2.S intramuscularly, once or twice 56 days apart.

This clone was recorded once. As yet, its antigen is unknown. Study outcomes and limitations: People given the vaccine had a wider spike-specific TCR breadth than placebo recipients did. Those who received vaccine or placebo ended up with similar non-spike TCR breadth.

V shed 5 bases, J shed 5 bases, and the junction held 13 bases outside the gene matches. CDR1 and CDR2 from the germline V gene are SGHVS and FNYEAQ. This CDR3 spans 18 amino acids. The table came from immunoSEQ multiplex PCR; TCRdb's copy has only in-frame clones and leaves some out. The sample gives about 250,000 clones, about 87% of which show up once; about 3.6% is in the top ten. As to treatment: about 20 received Ad26.COV2.S at low or high dose, single or two shots; 5 received placebo; per-sample allocation not given. Sampling was performed 63 days after the first vaccine or placebo injection. The V call is TRBV7-6, the J call TRBJ2-1; 12 bases agree with TRBD2. The specimen comprised peripheral blood, sampled in a trial of Ad26.COV2.S vaccine versus placebo. The receptor was derived from a person aged 18 to 59 who received the Ad26.COV2.S COVID-19 vaccine or a placebo. CDR3: CASSPLTSGSKPHNEQFF. The CDR3 DNA follows: TGTGCCAGCAGCCCTCTGACTAGCGGGAGTAAACCCCACAATGAGCAGTTCTTC.